Each of the 3 T cell receptor beta chains below was sequenced from the same sample in a study of cytomegalovirus exposure and HLA in healthy donors. The study ran its PCR with 60 Vbeta and 13 Jbeta primers. The table came from immunoSEQ multiplex PCR; TCRdb's copy has only in-frame clones and leaves some out. Of 270,000 or so clones listed, around 90% are singletons. Material: PBMCs. These receptors were taken from a girl aged 2 to 9 in good health and CMV-seronegative.

J is TRBJ2-1 and V is TRBV5-6, with a weak D call TRBD1 (6 bases). CDR1 and CDR2 from the germline V gene are SGHDT and YYEEEE. V gave up 5 bases and J gave up 4 bases, with 16 bases separating them. The CDR3 length is 15 residues. This CDR3 is CASSLTGTVYNEQFF. CDR3 in DNA: TGTGCCAGCAGTCTGACAGGCACCGTTTACAATGAGCAGTTCTTC.

This clone showed up just once. The chain has TRBV7-2 and TRBJ1-4; no reliable D call. This CDR3 comprises 13 residues. Trimming removed 0 bases from V and 8 bases from J, with 7 bases in between. The germline V gene has CDR1 SGHTA and CDR2 FQGNSA. CDR3 in DNA: TGTGCCAGCAGCTTAGCTCACCGGGAAAAACTGTTTTTT. Its translation: CASSLAHREKLFF.

The chain links TRBV7-9 to TRBJ1-5; D ambiguous. Trimming pared 0 bases from V and 4 bases from J, leaving 10 bases between. The germline V gene has CDR1 SEHNR and CDR2 FQNEAQ (reference sequence). The CDR3 sequence is 15 residues long. The CDR3 here is CASSLASAGNQPQHF. The CDR3 DNA sequence: TGTGCCAGCAGCTTAGCAAGTGCGGGTAATCAGCCCCAGCATTTT.